This T cell receptor beta chain was retrieved from a study of shared clonotypes between healthy human individuals. Study-level points and caveats: Several donors had around 5.5% of their naive CD4 clonotypes in common. Clonotypes which were not shared had lower generation probabilities than clonotypes that all four donors shared. The diversity represented, both genetic and in exposure history, was limited by few donors. Deeper or shallower sequencing was expected to change how clonotypes are shared among donors.

Sequencing used immunoSEQ multiplex PCR; TCRdb keeps in-frame clones, though not all of them. The table shows hundreds of thousands of clones, with roughly 72% occurring only once. The germline V gene has CDR1 SEHNR and CDR2 FQNEAQ (reference sequence). The length of the CDR3 is 15 residues. Trimming removed 4 bases from V and 3 bases from J, with 16 bases in between. This clone has a handful of counts. No antigen is known for it. What was sequenced was memory CD4+ T cells sorted from blood. The subset denotes: CD45RA-negative fraction. V and J are TRBV7-9 and TRBJ2-7; D possibly corresponds to TRBD1 (6 bases). This TCR was recovered from a woman in her 30s in good health. CDR3 in amino acids: CASSSLFGTFYEQYF. CDR3 nucleotide sequence: TGTGCCAGCAGCTCCTTGTTCGGGACATTCTACGAGCAGTACTTC.